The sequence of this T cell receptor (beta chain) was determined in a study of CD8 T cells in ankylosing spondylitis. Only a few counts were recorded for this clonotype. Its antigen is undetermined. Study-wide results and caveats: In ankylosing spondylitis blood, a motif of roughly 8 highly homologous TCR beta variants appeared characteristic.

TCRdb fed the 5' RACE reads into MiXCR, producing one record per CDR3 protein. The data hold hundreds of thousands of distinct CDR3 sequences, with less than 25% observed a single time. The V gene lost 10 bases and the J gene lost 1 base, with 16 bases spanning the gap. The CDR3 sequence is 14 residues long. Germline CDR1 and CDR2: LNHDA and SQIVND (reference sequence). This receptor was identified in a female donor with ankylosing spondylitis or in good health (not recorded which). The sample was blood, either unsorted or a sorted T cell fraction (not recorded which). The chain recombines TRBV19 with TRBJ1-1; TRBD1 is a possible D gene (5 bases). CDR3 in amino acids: CATKIARANTEAFF. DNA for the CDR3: TGTGCCACCAAGATCGCCAGGGCGAACACTGAAGCTTTCTTT.